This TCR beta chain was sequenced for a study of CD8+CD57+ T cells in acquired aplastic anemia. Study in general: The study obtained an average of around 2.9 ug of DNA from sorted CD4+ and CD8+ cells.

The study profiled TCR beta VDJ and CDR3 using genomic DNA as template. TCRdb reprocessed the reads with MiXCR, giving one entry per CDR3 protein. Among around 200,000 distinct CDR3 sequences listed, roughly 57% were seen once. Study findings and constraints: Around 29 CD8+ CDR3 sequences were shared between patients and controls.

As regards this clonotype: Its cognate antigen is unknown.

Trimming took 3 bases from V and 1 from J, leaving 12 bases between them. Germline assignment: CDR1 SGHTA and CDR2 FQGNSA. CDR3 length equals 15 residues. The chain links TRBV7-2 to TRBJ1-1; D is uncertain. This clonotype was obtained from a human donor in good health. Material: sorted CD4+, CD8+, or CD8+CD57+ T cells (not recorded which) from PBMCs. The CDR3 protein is CASSFYRHQNTEAFF. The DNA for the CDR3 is TGTGCCAGCAGCTTCTATAGACACCAGAACACTGAAGCTTTCTTT.